The 11 T cell receptor beta chains below were found in one sample sequenced in a study of blood T cell repertoires in COVID-19. The data were produced by immunoSEQ multiplex PCR, yet TCRdb's version contains in-frame clones alone and is incomplete. The sample has about 79,000 clones; 80% to 90% are singletons. The specimen sequenced was peripheral blood. These receptor sequences come from a man aged 45 to 65 with active COVID-19.

V usage is TRBV28 and J usage is TRBJ2-1; 11 positions match TRBD2. CDR1 and CDR2 from the germline V gene are MDHEN and SYDVKM. The CDR3 runs 24 residues. Unmatched junction bases numbered 29, after V lost 3 bases and J lost 4 bases. The CDR3 region is CASSFFGLGVALAGGPDNYNEQFF. CDR3 in DNA: TGTGCCAGCAGTTTTTTTGGGCTAGGGGTAGCTTTAGCGGGGGGGCCGGACAATTACAATGAGCAGTTCTTC.

This clone showed up just once. The gene calls are TRBV5-4 and TRBJ2-5; 8 bases are shared with TRBD2. This CDR3 comprises 16 residues. The V gene end was trimmed by 3 bases and the J gene end by 5 bases; junction bases not matched to a gene: 12. The germline gives CDR1 SGHNT, CDR2 YYREEE (reference sequence). The DNA for the CDR3 is TGTGCCAGCAGCTCCGCTACGGGACTAGGCCGGGAGACCCAGTACTTC. Translating gives CASSSATGLGRETQYF.

J is TRBJ1-1 and V is TRBV28; the D is unclear. The CDR3 covers 14 residues. The germline V and J ends were trimmed by 3 bases and 7 bases, with 15 bases remaining between them. From germline, CDR1 is MDHEN and CDR2 SYDVKM. CDR3 DNA sequence: TGTGCCAGCAGTTTGGTCGGGGTCCTATTTGAAGCTTTCTTT. This sequence encodes CASSLVGVLFEAFF. Full variable domain (remainder filled in from reference TRBV28 and TRBJ1-1): DVKVTQSSRYLVKRTGEKVFLECVQDMDHENMFWYRQDPGLGLRLIYFSYDVKMKEKGDIPEGYSVSREKKERFSLILESASTNQTSMYLCASSLVGVLFEAFFGQGTRLTVV.

The V and J genes are TRBV6-1 and TRBJ1-6; D is possibly TRBD1 (6 bases). The CDR3 sequence is 15 residues long. Germline CDR1 reads MNHNS; CDR2 reads SASEGT. Trimming shortened V by 3 bases and J by 7 bases, and 13 bases separated the two germline ends. In DNA, the CDR3 is TGTGCCAGCAGTGAGCGGGGGGGCAGGAATTCACCCCTCCACTTT. Translated: CASSERGGRNSPLHF.

This clone is a singleton in its sample. The chain uses TRBV9 and TRBJ2-7; tentative D call: TRBD2 (7 bases). The CDR3 sequence is 14 residues long. Germline V lookup: CDR1 SGDLS, CDR2 YYNGEE. The germline V and J ends were trimmed by 0 bases and 6 bases, with 13 bases remaining between them. The CDR3 DNA follows: TGTGCCAGCAGCGTAGGACCGGGGGGCCTCGAGCAGTACTTC. Protein sequence: CASSVGPGGLEQYF.

The chain joins TRBV11-2 to TRBJ1-3; 7 positions match TRBD1. Germline CDR1 and CDR2: SGHAT and FQNNGV. The CDR3 extends over 13 amino acids. The V gene end was trimmed by 5 bases and the J gene end by 5 bases; junction bases not matched to a gene: 3. The CDR3 is CASSGQVRNTIYF. The CDR3 DNA reads as TGTGCCAGCAGCGGACAGGTTCGAAACACCATATATTTT.

The V call is TRBV6-1, the J call TRBJ2-7; 7 nucleotides line up with TRBD1. The V gene end was trimmed by 3 bases and the J gene end by 2 bases; junction bases not matched to a gene: 4. Germline-derived CDR1 and CDR2 are MNHNS and SASEGT. There are 14 residues in the CDR3. CDR3 DNA sequence: TGTGCCAGCAGTGACCGGACAGGCGCCTACGAGCAGTACTTC. Protein: CASSDRTGAYEQYF.

The chain has TRBV28 and TRBJ1-5, with unresolved D. The V and J ends lost 5 bases and 4 bases respectively, with 12 bases between them. The CDR3 consists of 14 residues. Germline values: CDR1 MDHEN, CDR2 SYDVKM. CDR3 in DNA: TGTGCCAGCAGTCAACGAACTGCAAATCAGCCCCAGCATTTT. Protein product: CASSQRTANQPQHF.

The chain recombines TRBV18 with TRBJ2-2, with a weak D call TRBD2 (6 bases). V was cut by 6 bases and J by 7 bases, with 12 bases left in between. CDR1 KGHSH and CDR2 LQKENI come from the germline V gene. The CDR3 runs to 13 residues. CDR3: CASSPGTFGELFF. In nucleotides, the CDR3 is TGTGCCAGCTCCCCAGGGACTTTCGGGGAGCTGTTTTTT.

CDR3 DNA sequence: TGCGCCAGCAGCCAAGCGAGGACTAGCGGGGTCAACAGTGTCGGGACCCAGTACTTC. Translation gives CASSQARTSGVNSVGTQYF. The chain links TRBV4-3 to TRBJ2-5; TRBD2 agrees at 12 bases. The CDR3 runs 19 residues. The V and J ends lost 1 base and 7 bases, in that order; junction bases with no gene match: 16. Germline V gives CDR1 LGHNA, CDR2 YSLEER.

V gene TRBV7-6 combines with J gene TRBJ2-3; 12 bases match TRBD2. V lost 5 bases, J lost 9 bases, and 12 bases stayed unmatched. Looked up from germline, CDR1 is SGHVS and CDR2 is FNYEAQ. The CDR3 loop spans 16 amino acids. The DNA of the CDR3 is TGTGCCAGCAGCCCTCCACCGACTAGCGGGAGTGACACGCAGTATTTT. Its protein product is CASSPPPTSGSDTQYF.